This T cell receptor beta chain was recovered during a study of cytomegalovirus exposure and HLA in healthy donors (dated by TCRdb to 2017 to 2019). Broadly, across the study: An earlier analysis of several hundred of the donors reported about 250 Gb of sequence data and around 120 million unique TCR beta sequences from some 180 million T cells. The study combined high-throughput TCR immunosequencing, statistical association of individual TCRs with disease status, and machine learning to predict cytomegalovirus infection status. Roughly 300 gigabases of sequencing data and about 92 million unique TCR sequences made up an early release that covered 640 HLA-typed donors. Of the 398 genotyped donors, approximately 83% fell in the genetic ancestry cluster associated with self-reported Caucasian donors. HLA typing included class I and class II loci at four-digit resolution. Donor age, sex, ethnicity and CMV serostatus were collected together with the repertoire data. The study used immunosequencing to profile the T cell repertoires of hundreds of subjects and linked those repertoires to cytomegalovirus serostatus. The number of typed donors differed by locus: roughly 629-640 for A, B, C, DRB1 and DQB1; approximately 520 for DQA1; some 590 for DPA1; and some 430 for DPB1. On average, roughly 250,000 unique TCR beta nucleotide sequences were sequenced per donor among more than 350 genotyped donors of the cohort, with roughly 18% of those sequences being non-productive. Genome-wide SNP genotypes for about 65% of the roughly 700 donors were used in a later genetic analysis, which treated that subset as a discovery cohort. A separate validation cohort of some 130 different subjects was used in addition to the 666-subject first cohort. To decide whether each TCR beta V gene segment behaved as functional or pseudogenic, an earlier analysis of fewer than 750 of the donors relied on high-throughput TCR beta sequencing. The aim of the study was to test whether cataloging public T cell receptors could identify signatures of past pathogen exposure. Every discovery cohort repertoire had been produced on one sequencing platform. A later analysis re-examined previously published TCR beta repertoires from roughly 720 donors and added high-resolution HLA genotyping to investigate patterns of TCR occurrence. A few DR-DQ haplotypes were treated as single units for association and clustering because of strong linkage in the cohort. Rather than drawing on any new phenotypic data, the later analysis identified candidate immune exposures from TCR beta sequences and the way those sequences occurred across donors.

Spanning cysteine to phenylalanine, the CDR3 consists of 13 amino acids. The kept DNA is CDR3 alone, 39 bases in frame from the first base. V loses 7 bases, J loses 5 bases, and the germline ends lie 14 bases apart. The germline V gene (reference sequence) provides CDR1 LNHDA and CDR2 SQIVND. Broad study findings and their caveats: In a later analysis, HLA-associated TCR beta chains were found to be more clonally expanded and to have lower generation probabilities than equally common non-associated chains. Most TCR sequences were observed very rarely across donors, whereas some public TCRs were present in many individuals. The sequencing pipeline was judged likely to have produced a cluster of highly shared sequence variants as a technical artifact. A later genetic analysis reported fewer N-insertions in productive TCRs among donors in an Asian-associated ancestry cluster than the roughly 700-donor mean. In a later analysis, TCR association rates were found to vary across HLA loci, with the most associated TCRs seen for DRB1 alleles and the fewest for HLA-C alleles. The authors suggested that the approach could potentially be extended to other disease states and immunological phenotypes. A later analysis found that most CMV-associated TCR beta chains appeared HLA-restricted, with HLA associations seemingly driven largely by CMV exposure. Immune exposure information for the cohort was limited to CMV serostatus. Sequencing depth was assumed to be roughly uniform across donors in the presence/absence analyses, though that assumption may not hold. Because counts were too low, roughly 17 rarely observed V segments, including chromosome 9 orphons, were left out of the earlier analysis of a few hundred of the donors. In the study, around 160 TCR beta chains were listed as associated with cytomegalovirus. When HLA alleles, especially DR and DQ, strongly co-occurred, TCR associations were difficult to assign to individual alleles. A further reported finding was that TCR beta sequences accurately predicted the HLA-A and HLA-B alleles for most subjects in the first cohort. In an earlier analysis of some 500 of the donors, most TCR beta V segments appeared in productive rearrangements about 90% or about 30% of the time, broadly matching IMGT annotations. Cytomegalovirus status was reported to be diagnosed by the classifier with high specificity and sensitivity in both the original and validation cohorts. This cohort had only TCR beta chains sequenced, and the lack of alpha or paired-chain data limited which features could be detected. In vitro tests confirmed that a few of the cytomegalovirus-associated TCR beta chains recognize cytomegalovirus antigens. At a false discovery rate of 0.05, a later analysis linked 15,000 to 20,000 TCR beta sequences to specific HLA alleles. HLA typing was unavailable for some donors at each locus, so association tests used only the typed subset. In a later analysis, several top co-occurrence clusters were reported to appear linked to parvovirus B19, influenza, CMV and Epstein-Barr virus. V-gene and J-gene trimming of TCR beta chains was associated with a missense DCLRE1C variant in a later genetic analysis, and the association was replicated in an independent cohort. Linkage disequilibrium might explain the correlated functional status among segregating V segments, but an unknown experimental factor could not be ruled out. The 87-base-pair reads could not distinguish some IMGT-functional V segments, including TRBV6-2 and TRBV6-3, so those segments were excluded.

The sample holds a few counts of this clone. Its binding antigen is unknown. Base qualities are not at hand, and no much larger clone is one base apart. The library was produced with the immunoSEQ multiplex PCR assay. The multiplex PCR relied on a mix of 60 forward primers for TCR Vbeta segments and 13 reverse primers for TCR Jbeta segments. The CDR3 region of rearranged TCR beta genes was amplified from genomic DNA by a multiplex PCR assay. The amplified TCR beta libraries were sequenced on the Illumina HiSeq System as 87-base-pair reads. In the authors' own workflow: Across the 600 to 700 repertoires, a later analysis counted 80 million or so unique TCR beta chains, roughly 11 million of which were shared by at least two donors. To remove PCR and sequencing errors, raw reads were error-corrected and collapsed into unique sequences using a nearest-neighbor algorithm that merged closely related sequences. CDR3 sequences were aligned to IMGT reference sequences to assign V, D and J gene segments. For a sequence to be retained, at least a six-nucleotide match to both a V gene segment and a J gene segment was required. Rearrangements were classified as productive when the CDR3 lacked stop codons and remained in frame with V and J, and all other rearrangements were classified as non-productive. CDR3 was defined by IMGT convention, running from the second conserved V-encoded cysteine to the conserved J-encoded phenylalanine. Sequences without an unambiguous match to a single V gene segment were excluded from the earlier analysis of about 600 of the donors. In an earlier analysis of almost 600 of the donors, a V segment was called functional when productive rearrangements were above 56.7%, and segregating when the standard deviation between donors exceeded 5%. A statistical classification framework was developed to diagnose cytomegalovirus status using the catalog of TCR beta chain sequences. V and J gene assignment, in a later analysis, came from comparing TCR nucleotide sequences with IMGT/GENE-DB human TR gene sequences. A later analysis assigned CDR3 sequences and most-parsimonious VDJ recombination scenarios with the TCRdist pipeline. In a later analysis, every TCR beta chain was defined by the combination of its CDR3 amino acid sequence and its V-gene family, and reads without a unique V-gene family were dropped. As a way to deal with suspected cross-contamination and a sequencing artifact, a later analysis dropped hundreds of nucleotide sequences that were highly shared and had low generation probability. For each public chain, a later analysis derived a clonal expansion index from normalized ranks of inferred template counts within each repertoire. In a later analysis, generation probabilities were computed with a VDJ recombination model fitted to out-of-frame rearrangements, and the resulting probabilities were checked against IGoR. A later analysis scored TCR-TCR, TCR-HLA and TCR-CMV co-occurrence with hypergeometric tests, applying a repertoire-size bias correction to TCR pairs. In a later analysis, false discovery rates were estimated by permuting HLA or CMV assignments 20 times. In a later analysis, co-occurring TCRs were grouped with DBSCAN, and TCRdist sequence similarity was added when clustering was performed within HLA-allele-positive subsets. For co-occurrence clustering, repertoires with fewer than 30,000 or more than 120,000 public chains were excluded, along with roughly 5 repertoires with anomalous nucleotide sharing. TCRdb holds this immuneACCESS table with in-frame rearrangements only. Some clones are missing; in checked studies, unresolved V genes explain under half, and the rest has no known cause. Clone size and V and J calls were adopted from that table, with D and trimming inferred from the DNA. In this sample the table shows 150,000 to 180,000 clones, over 65% of which occur a single time. The ten largest clones add up to about 4% of the sample.

In total, approximately 690 healthy bone marrow donors made up the cohort. All cohort members were sampled while nominally healthy, although unrecorded immune exposures were likely present. The donor tested CMV seronegative and was one of the 352 seronegative cohort members. Each donor provided a peripheral blood sample, and peripheral blood mononuclear cells were used for TCR beta sequencing. The Qiagen DNeasy Blood Extraction Kit was used to extract genomic DNA from the blood cell samples. The sample taken for sequencing was PBMCs. The clonotype comes from a woman aged 35 to 49 in good health and CMV-seronegative. This chain joins TRBV19 to TRBJ1-1; TRBD1 could be the D gene, as 5 bases match. The CDR3 in this case is CASTFQGGTEAFF. DNA sequence: TGTGCCAGTACTTTCCAGGGAGGGACTGAAGCTTTCTTT.